This record looks at one T cell receptor beta chain sequence and its context. Its cognate antigen is unknown. A library of TCRbeta sequences, prepared with unique molecular identifiers, was generated. TCRdb itself ran the PCR reads through MiXCR, one entry per CDR3 protein. The table has more than 200,000 distinct CDR3 sequences, approximately 17% seen once. In germline, CDR1 is PRHDT, CDR2 FYEKMQ (reference sequence). With 1 base removed from V and 1 base from J, the gap between germline ends came to 4 bases. This CDR3 is 14 amino acids long. This specimen comes from a study of T-cell reconstitution after alpha-beta-depleted transplantation in children. The study's findings and limits: Day-60 TCRbeta diversity that was high in some patients was derived from surviving recipient T cells and thymic progenitors. Among T cells one year after transplant, newly produced cells accounted for most counts and diversity. Roughly two months post-transplant, alpha-beta T cells reportedly originated from several hundred graft clones that had expanded.

The sequenced sample was PBMCs, mostly from graft donor cells, obtained 360 days after TCRalphabeta/CD19-depleted stem cell transplant. The source of this sequence is a male patient aged 2-15 years who had a stem cell transplant for acute lymphoblastic leukemia, so the T cells may come from the graft donor. V usage is TRBV13 and J usage is TRBJ2-2; D remains unclear. CDR3 amino acids: CASSLAENTGELFF. The CDR3 bases are TGTGCCAGCAGCTTAGCCGAGAACACCGGGGAGCTGTTTTTT.